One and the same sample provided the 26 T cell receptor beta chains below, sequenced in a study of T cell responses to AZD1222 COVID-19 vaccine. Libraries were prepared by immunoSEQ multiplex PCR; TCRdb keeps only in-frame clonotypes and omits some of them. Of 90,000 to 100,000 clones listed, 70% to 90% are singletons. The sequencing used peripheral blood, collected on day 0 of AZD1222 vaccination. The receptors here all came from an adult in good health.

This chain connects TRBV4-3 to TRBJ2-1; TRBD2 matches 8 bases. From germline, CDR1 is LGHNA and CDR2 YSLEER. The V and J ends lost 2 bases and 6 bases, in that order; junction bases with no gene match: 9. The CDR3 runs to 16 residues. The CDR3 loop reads CASSQQLAGVFNEQFF. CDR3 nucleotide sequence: TGCGCCAGCAGCCAACAGCTAGCGGGTGTCTTCAATGAGCAGTTCTTC.

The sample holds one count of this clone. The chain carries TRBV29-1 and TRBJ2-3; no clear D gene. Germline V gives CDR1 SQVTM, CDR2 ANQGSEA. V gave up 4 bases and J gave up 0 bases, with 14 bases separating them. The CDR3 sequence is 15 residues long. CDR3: CSVGLGGRSTDTQYF. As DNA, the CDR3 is TGCAGCGTTGGTCTCGGTGGGCGCAGCACAGATACGCAGTATTTT.

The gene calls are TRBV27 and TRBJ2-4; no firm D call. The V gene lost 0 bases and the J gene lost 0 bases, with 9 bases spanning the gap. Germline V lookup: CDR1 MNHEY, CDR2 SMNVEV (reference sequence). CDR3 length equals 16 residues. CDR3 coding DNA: TGTGCCAGCAGTTTATCTTCACACCTAGCCAAAAACATTCAGTACTTC. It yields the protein CASSLSSHLAKNIQYF.

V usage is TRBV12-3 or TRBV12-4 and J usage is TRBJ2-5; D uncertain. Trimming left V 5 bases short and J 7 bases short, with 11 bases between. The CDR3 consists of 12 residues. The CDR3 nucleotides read TGTGCCAGCAGTCTCCTTCCCGGGACCCAGTACTTC. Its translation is CASSLLPGTQYF.

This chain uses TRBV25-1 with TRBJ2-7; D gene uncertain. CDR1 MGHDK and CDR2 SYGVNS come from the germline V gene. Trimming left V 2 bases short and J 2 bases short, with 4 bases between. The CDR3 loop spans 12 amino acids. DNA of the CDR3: TGTGCCAGCAGTGAAGACACCTACGAGCAGTACTTC. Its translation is CASSEDTYEQYF.

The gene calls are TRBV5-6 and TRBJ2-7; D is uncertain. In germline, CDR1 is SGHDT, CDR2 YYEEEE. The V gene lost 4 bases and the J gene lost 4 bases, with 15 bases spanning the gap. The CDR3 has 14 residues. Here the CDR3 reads CASSPQIADYEQYV. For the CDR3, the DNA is TGTGCCAGCAGCCCCCAAATAGCAGATTACGAGCAGTACGTC.

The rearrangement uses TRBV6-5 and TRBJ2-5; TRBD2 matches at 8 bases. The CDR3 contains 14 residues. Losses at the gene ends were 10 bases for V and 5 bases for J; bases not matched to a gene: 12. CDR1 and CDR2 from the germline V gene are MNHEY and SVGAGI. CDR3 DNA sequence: TGTGCCACAGGGCGATCGGGGGGGCAGGAGACCCAGTACTTC. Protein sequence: CATGRSGGQETQYF.

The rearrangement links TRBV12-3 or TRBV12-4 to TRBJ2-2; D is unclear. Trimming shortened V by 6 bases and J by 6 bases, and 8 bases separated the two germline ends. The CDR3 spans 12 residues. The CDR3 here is CASSEDAGELFF. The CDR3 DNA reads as TGTGCCAGCAGCGAGGACGCCGGGGAGCTGTTTTTT.

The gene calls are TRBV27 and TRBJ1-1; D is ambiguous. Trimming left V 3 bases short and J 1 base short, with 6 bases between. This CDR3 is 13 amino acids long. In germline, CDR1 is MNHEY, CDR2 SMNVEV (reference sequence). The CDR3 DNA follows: TGTGCCAGCAGTTTCGAACGGAACACTGAAGCTTTCTTT. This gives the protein CASSFERNTEAFF.

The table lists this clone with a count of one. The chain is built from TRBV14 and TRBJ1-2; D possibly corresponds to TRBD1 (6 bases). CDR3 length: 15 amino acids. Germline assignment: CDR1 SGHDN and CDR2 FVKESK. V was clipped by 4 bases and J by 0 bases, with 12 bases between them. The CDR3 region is CASSLWTDTNYGYTF. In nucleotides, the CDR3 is TGTGCCAGCAGCCTATGGACAGACACTAACTATGGCTACACCTTC.

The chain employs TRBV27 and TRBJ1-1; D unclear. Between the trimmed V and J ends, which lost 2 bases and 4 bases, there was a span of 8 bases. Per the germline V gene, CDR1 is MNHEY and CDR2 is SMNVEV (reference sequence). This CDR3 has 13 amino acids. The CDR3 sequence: CASSLGWPTEAFF. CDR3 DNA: TGTGCCAGCAGTTTAGGGTGGCCCACTGAAGCTTTCTTT.

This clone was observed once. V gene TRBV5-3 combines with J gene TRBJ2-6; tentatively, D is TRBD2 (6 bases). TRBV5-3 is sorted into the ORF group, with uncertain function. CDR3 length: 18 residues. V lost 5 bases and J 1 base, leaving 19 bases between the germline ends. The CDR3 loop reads CARRGCGDTLSGANVLTF. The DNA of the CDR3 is TGTGCCAGAAGGGGGTGCGGGGATACACTTTCTGGGGCCAACGTCCTGACTTTC.

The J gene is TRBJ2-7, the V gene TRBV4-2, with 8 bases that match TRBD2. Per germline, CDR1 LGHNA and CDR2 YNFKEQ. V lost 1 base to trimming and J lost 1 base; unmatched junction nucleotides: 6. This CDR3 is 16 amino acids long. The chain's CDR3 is CASSQAVGGGSYEQYF. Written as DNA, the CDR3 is TGTGCCAGCAGCCAAGCGGTCGGCGGGGGGTCCTACGAGCAGTACTTC.

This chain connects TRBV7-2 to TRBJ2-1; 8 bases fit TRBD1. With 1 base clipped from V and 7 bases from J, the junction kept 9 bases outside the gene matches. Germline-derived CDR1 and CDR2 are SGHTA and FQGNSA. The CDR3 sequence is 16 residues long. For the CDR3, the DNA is TGTGCCAGCAGCTTAGACCGGCAGGGGGCCCGAAATGAGCAGTTCTTC. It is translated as CASSLDRQGARNEQFF.

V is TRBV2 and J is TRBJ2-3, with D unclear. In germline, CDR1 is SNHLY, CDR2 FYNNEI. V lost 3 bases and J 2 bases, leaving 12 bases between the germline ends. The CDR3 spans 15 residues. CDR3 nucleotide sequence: TGTGCCAGCAGTGATACTGGATTGAACACAGATACGCAGTATTTT. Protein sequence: CASSDTGLNTDTQYF.

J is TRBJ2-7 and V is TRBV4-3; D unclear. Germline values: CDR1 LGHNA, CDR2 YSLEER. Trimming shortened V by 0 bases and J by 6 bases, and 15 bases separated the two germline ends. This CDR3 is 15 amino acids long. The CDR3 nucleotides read TGCGCCAGCAGCCAAGACAGACAACCTACGAGCGAGCAGTACTTC. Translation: CASSQDRQPTSEQYF.

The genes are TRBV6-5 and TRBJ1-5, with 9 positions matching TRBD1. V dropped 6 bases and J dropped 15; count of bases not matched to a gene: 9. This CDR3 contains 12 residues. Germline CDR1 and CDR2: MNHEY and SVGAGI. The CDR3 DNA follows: TGTGCCAGCAGGCCTGGGACAGGGCATCCGCATTTT. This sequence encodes CASRPGTGHPHF.

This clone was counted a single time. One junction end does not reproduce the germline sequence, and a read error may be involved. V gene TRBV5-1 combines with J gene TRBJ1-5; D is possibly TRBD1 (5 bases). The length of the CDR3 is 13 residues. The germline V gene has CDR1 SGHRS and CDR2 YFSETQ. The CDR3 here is CASSLRGDQPQHF. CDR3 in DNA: TGTGCCAGCAGCTTGAGGGGCGATCAGCCCCAGCATTTT.

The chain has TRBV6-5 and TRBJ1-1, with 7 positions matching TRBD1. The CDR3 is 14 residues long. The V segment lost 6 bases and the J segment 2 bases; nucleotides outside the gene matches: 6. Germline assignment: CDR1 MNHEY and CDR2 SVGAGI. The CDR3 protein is CASRGTGANTEAFF. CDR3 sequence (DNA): TGTGCCAGCAGGGGAACAGGGGCCAACACTGAAGCTTTCTTT.

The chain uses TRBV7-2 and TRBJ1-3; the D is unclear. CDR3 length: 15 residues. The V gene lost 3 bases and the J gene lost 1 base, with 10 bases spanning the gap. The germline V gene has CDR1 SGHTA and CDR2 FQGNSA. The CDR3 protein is CASSLQSVSGNTIYF. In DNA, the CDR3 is TGTGCCAGCAGCTTGCAATCAGTATCTGGAAACACCATATATTTT.

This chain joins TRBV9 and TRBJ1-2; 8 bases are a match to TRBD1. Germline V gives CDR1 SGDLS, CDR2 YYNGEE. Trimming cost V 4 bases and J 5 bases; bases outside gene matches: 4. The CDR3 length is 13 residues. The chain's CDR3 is CASSLRTGYGYTF. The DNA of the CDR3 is TGTGCCAGCAGCCTCAGGACAGGGTATGGCTACACCTTC.

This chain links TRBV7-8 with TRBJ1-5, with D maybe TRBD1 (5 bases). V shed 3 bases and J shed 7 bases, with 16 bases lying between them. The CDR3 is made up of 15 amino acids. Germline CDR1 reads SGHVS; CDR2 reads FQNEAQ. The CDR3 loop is CASSLGRTPGQPQHF. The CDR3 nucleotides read TGTGCCAGCAGCTTGGGACGGACCCCGGGACAGCCCCAGCATTTT.

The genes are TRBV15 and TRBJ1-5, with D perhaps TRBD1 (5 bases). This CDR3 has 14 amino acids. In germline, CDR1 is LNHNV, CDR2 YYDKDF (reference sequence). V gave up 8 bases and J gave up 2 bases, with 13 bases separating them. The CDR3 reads CATHPGYGNQPQHF. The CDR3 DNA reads TGTGCCACCCATCCAGGGTACGGCAATCAGCCCCAGCATTTT.

CDR3 amino acids: CASSLSNNYGYTF. Written as DNA, the CDR3 is TGTGCCAGCAGCTTATCCAATAACTATGGCTACACCTTC. The chain recombines TRBV7-8 with TRBJ1-2; no clear D. Germline assignment: CDR1 SGHVS and CDR2 FQNEAQ. V was cut by 2 bases and J by 1 base, with 5 bases left in between. The CDR3 length is 13 residues.

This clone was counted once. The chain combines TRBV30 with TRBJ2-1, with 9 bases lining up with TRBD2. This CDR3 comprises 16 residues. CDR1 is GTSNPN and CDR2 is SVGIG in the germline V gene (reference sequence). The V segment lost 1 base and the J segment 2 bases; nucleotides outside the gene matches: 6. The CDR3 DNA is TGTGCCTGGAGTGAGGAGGCGGGGGGGGCCTACAATGAGCAGTTCTTC. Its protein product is CAWSEEAGGAYNEQFF.

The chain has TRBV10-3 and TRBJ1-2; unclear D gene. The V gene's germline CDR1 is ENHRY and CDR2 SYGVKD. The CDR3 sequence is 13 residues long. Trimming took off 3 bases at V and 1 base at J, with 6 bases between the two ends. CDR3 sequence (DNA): TGTGCCATCAGTGACGACCGTAACTATGGCTACACCTTC. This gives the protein CAISDDRNYGYTF.